Detailed here is one T cell receptor beta chain. Its antigen is as yet unknown. The CDR3 totals 15 residues. The data were taken from a study of human CD8 memory T cell subsets. Regarding the study as a whole: Stem-like memory and precursor exhausted T cell populations exhibited comparably high diversity, in distinction to effector memory cells.

It was UMI-labeled 5' RACE by which the TCR beta libraries were made. No DNA is given; TCRdb re-called the 5' RACE reads and lists each CDR3 protein once. This repertoire includes thousands of distinct CDR3 sequences. This TCR was recovered from a human donor in good health. This rearrangement joins TRBV12-2 to TRBJ2-1; TCRdb designates TRBD1, a call that cannot be tested without DNA. TRBV12-2 is a pseudogene segment. What was sequenced was CD8+ stem-like memory T cells (TSCM and TCM) sorted from PBMCs. The subset here: stem-like memory CD8 T cells (TSTEM), CCR7+ PD-1- TIGIT-. The CDR3 sequence: CASRLARTGSNEQFF.